The 12 T cell receptor beta chains presented below share a single source sample, sequenced in a study of T cell repertoires in cytomegalovirus infection. MiXCR was run by TCRdb on the reads, yielding one entry per CDR3 protein. The data contain 200,000 to 300,000 distinct CDR3 sequences, 8% to 9.5% of them singletons. The sequenced sample consisted of PBMCs. The receptor set was obtained from a human donor in good health (CMV status not recorded). Some clones in this sample may be carry-over from other donors' samples.

The genes are TRBV12-3 or TRBV12-4 and TRBJ1-1; D not resolved. This CDR3 spans 15 amino acids. The V end was cut by 5 bases, the J end by 4 bases, with 17 bases between. The CDR3: CASSPIAFRGTEAFF. As DNA, the CDR3 is TGTGCCAGCAGTCCCATAGCGTTTCGAGGCACTGAAGCTTTCTTT.

At least ten counts were recorded for this clonotype. V gene TRBV27 combines with J gene TRBJ2-7; 7 nucleotides match TRBD1. With 6 bases clipped from V and 4 bases from J, the junction kept 6 bases outside the gene matches. Germline V gene sequence: CDR1 MNHEY, CDR2 SMNVEV (reference sequence). The CDR3 covers 13 residues. CDR3 bases: TGTGCCAGCAGGACCGACAGGGAGTACGAGCAGTACTTC. This sequence encodes CASRTDREYEQYF.

This clonotype was recorded at least ten times. The chain couples TRBV7-3 to TRBJ2-1; tentatively, D is TRBD2 (5 bases). Germline V lookup: CDR1 SGHTA, CDR2 FQGTGA. Trimming took 2 bases from V and 3 from J, leaving 11 bases between them. CDR3 length: 15 amino acids. In nucleotides, the CDR3 is TGTGCCAGCAGCTTAGGTACTAGTAACTACAATGAGCAGTTCTTC. This codes for CASSLGTSNYNEQFF.

This clonotype has at least ten counts. This chain links TRBV4-1 with TRBJ1-2; D is perhaps TRBD1 (6 bases). This CDR3 region has 14 residues. CDR1 is MGHRA and CDR2 is YSYEKL in the germline V gene. V lost 0 bases and J 8 bases, leaving 13 bases between the germline ends. The CDR3 loop reads CASSQDGGAGGYTF. CDR3 coding DNA: TGCGCCAGCAGCCAAGATGGGGGGGCAGGGGGCTACACCTTC.

This clonotype was detected many times. The rearrangement joins TRBV7-2 to TRBJ1-2; D unresolved. CDR3 length: 15 amino acids. The V and J ends lost 2 bases and 5 bases respectively, with 15 bases between them. Germline CDR1 is SGHTA and CDR2 is FQGNSA. CDR3 DNA: TGTGCCAGCAGCTTAAGTGTGGATGGGAGGTATGGCTACACCTTC. It codes for CASSLSVDGRYGYTF.

This clonotype was seen many times. The V and J genes are TRBV19 and TRBJ1-5; D unclear. The ends were cut back, 5 bases at V and 0 bases at J, with 8 bases in the middle. In germline, CDR1 is LNHDA, CDR2 SQIVND (reference sequence). This CDR3 comprises 14 residues. The CDR3 loop reads CASSLKTSNQPQHF. The CDR3 coding sequence is TGTGCCAGTAGTCTCAAGACTAGCAATCAGCCCCAGCATTTT. The variable domain in full, completed from reference TRBV19 and TRBJ1-5, reads DGGITQSPKYLFRKEGQNVTLSCEQNLNHDAMYWYRQDPGQGLRLIYYSQIVNDFQKGDIAEGYSVSREKKESFPLTVTSAQKNPTAFYLCASSLKTSNQPQHFGDGTRLSIL.

This clonotype was recorded a few times. This sequence joins TRBV4-3 and TRBJ2-7, with no clear D. The CDR3 spans 14 residues. CDR1 is LGHNA and CDR2 is YSLEER in the germline V gene. V lost 1 base, J lost 3 bases, and 10 bases lay in between. The CDR3 region is CASSQVLGVYEQYF. The CDR3 coding sequence is TGCGCCAGCAGCCAAGTTCTTGGGGTCTACGAGCAGTACTTC.

This chain connects TRBV7-2 to TRBJ1-5; a possible D gene is TRBD1 (5 bases). Per germline, CDR1 SGHTA and CDR2 FQGNSA. This CDR3 region has 16 residues. V lost 3 bases and J lost 6, with 18 bases in between. The CDR3 here is CASSLSRGGLGQPQHF. CDR3 coding DNA: TGTGCCAGCAGCTTGTCACGGGGGGGGTTAGGTCAGCCCCAGCATTTT.

In its sample, this clonotype was seen many times. The chain uses TRBV7-6 and TRBJ2-3; D not resolved. CDR3 length: 14 amino acids. The germline V gene has CDR1 SGHVS and CDR2 FNYEAQ. Trimming stripped 1 base from V and 6 bases from J, with 11 bases between. The DNA for the CDR3 is TGTGCCAGCAGCTTAGGCCCGACGACGGATACGCAGTATTTT. Translating it yields CASSLGPTTDTQYF.

This clonotype occurred a few times. This chain joins TRBV7-9 and TRBJ2-1, with D perhaps given as TRBD1 or TRBD2 (5 bases each). CDR3 size: 17 residues. Germline CDR1 and CDR2: SEHNR and FQNEAQ (reference sequence). V was clipped by 5 bases and J by 5 bases, with 22 bases between them. CDR3 coding DNA: TGTGCCAGCAGCCCAGAAAGAGGGGCCGGGCCCCACAATGAGCAGTTCTTC. It specifies CASSPERGAGPHNEQFF. Full variable domain (remainder filled in from reference TRBV7-9 and TRBJ2-1): DTGVSQNPRHKITKRGQNVTFRCDPISEHNRLYWYRQTLGQGPEFLTYFQNEAQLEKSRLLSDRFSAERPKGSFSTLEIQRTEQGDSAMYLCASSPERGAGPHNEQFFGPGTRLTVL.

In this sample, this clonotype turned up many times. V gene TRBV7-8 combines with J gene TRBJ1-2; no clear D gene. The ends were cut back, 1 base at V and 6 bases at J, with 9 bases in the middle. This CDR3 contains 13 residues. Germline loops: CDR1 SGHVS, CDR2 FQNEAQ. The CDR3 here is CASSLGLRDGYTF. For the CDR3, the DNA is TGTGCCAGCAGCTTAGGTCTGCGAGATGGCTACACCTTC.

This clonotype was observed at least ten times. V gene TRBV7-2 combines with J gene TRBJ2-5, with D perhaps TRBD1 or TRBD2 (7 bases each). The V end was cut by 5 bases, the J end by 2 bases, with 18 bases between. CDR3 length: 16 amino acids. Germline lookup yields CDR1 SGHTA and CDR2 FQGNSA. In DNA, the CDR3 is TGTGCCAGCAGCCCCCTGACAGGGAGGGTTCAAGAGACCCAGTACTTC. As protein: CASSPLTGRVQETQYF.